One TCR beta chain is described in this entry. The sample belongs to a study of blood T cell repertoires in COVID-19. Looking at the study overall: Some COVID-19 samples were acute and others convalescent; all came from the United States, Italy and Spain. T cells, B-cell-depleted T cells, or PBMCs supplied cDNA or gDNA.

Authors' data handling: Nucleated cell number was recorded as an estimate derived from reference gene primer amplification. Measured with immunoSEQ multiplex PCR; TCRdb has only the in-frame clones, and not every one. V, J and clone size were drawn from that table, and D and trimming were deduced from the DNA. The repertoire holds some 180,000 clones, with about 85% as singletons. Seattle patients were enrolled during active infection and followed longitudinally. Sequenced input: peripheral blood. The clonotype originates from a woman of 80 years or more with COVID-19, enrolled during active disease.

The CDR3 loop is CASSLTGSTEAFF. The CDR3 coding sequence is TGCGCCAGCAGCTTGACGGGGAGCACTGAAGCTTTCTTT. This chain joins TRBV5-1 and TRBJ1-1; D is ambiguous. This CDR3 region has 13 residues. The ends were cut back, 1 base at V and 4 bases at J, with 8 bases in the middle. The germline CDR1 and CDR2 sequences are SGHRS and YFSETQ.